This is a list of T cell receptor beta chains from one sample in a study of T cells in localized non-small cell lung cancer. Only in-frame clones appear in the TCRdb table, and some are missing; sequencing was by immunoSEQ multiplex PCR. Among roughly 89,000 clones, around 90% were seen once, and the ten largest hold 4.1%. The starting material was PBMCs, obtained before any cancer treatment. The receptors originated from a woman aged 35-70 years with stage II squamous cell lung carcinoma. Both conserved end residues are part of each CDR3. The D gene is left open where the match is weak. Size is stated for part of the rows, as once, few or many counts, or as a class when the clone is expanded.

size	D	V	J	CDR3	DNA
once	-	TRBV11-3	TRBJ2-3	CASSYTGDTQYF	TGTGCCAGCAGCTACACGGGAGATACGCAGTATTTT
-	TRBD1	TRBV2	TRBJ2-7	CASSLDRGTLEQYF	TGTGCCAGCAGTCTCGACAGGGGCACCCTCGAGCAGTACTTC
-	-	TRBV30	TRBJ2-3	CAWRGVITDTQYF	TGTGCCTGGAGAGGGGTAATCACAGATACGCAGTATTTT
-	-	TRBV9	TRBJ2-6	CASSASQGANVLTF	TGTGCCAGCAGCGCCTCACAGGGGGCCAACGTCCTGACTTTC
-	-	TRBV11-2	TRBJ2-3	CASSLAPTDTQYF	TGTGCCAGCAGCTTAGCTCCAACAGATACGCAGTATTTT
once	TRBD1	TRBV5-6	TRBJ2-7	CASSHSDRGTYEQYF	TGTGCCAGCAGCCATTCGGACAGGGGAACCTACGAGCAGTACTTC
-	-	TRBV12-5	TRBJ1-1	CASGAVTGTEAFF	TGTGCTAGTGGAGCCGTAACAGGGACTGAAGCTTTCTTT
-	TRBD1	TRBV7-2	TRBJ1-4	CASSSQGRTGGLEKLFF	TGTGCCAGCAGCTCCCAAGGGCGGACAGGGGGCTTAGAAAAACTGTTTTTT
-	TRBD2	TRBV5-4	TRBJ2-7	CASSASGALSYEQYF	TGTGCCAGCAGCGCCAGCGGGGCTCTCTCCTACGAGCAGTACTTC
-	-	TRBV6-1	TRBJ2-7	CASTRLDSYEQYF	TGTGCCAGCACCAGACTGGATTCCTACGAGCAGTACTTC
-	TRBD1	TRBV30	TRBJ1-5	CAWSVGTGAQPQHF	TGTGCCTGGAGTGTCGGGACAGGGGCTCAGCCCCAGCATTTT
-	-	TRBV6-1	TRBJ1-2	CASSEAQQGRGYTF	TGTGCCAGCAGTGAAGCGCAACAGGGACGTGGCTACACCTTC
-	-	TRBV6-5	TRBJ1-3	CATSAAGNTIYF	TGTGCCACGTCGGCAGCTGGAAACACCATATATTTT
-	-	TRBV6-5	TRBJ1-4	CASSYSGRTNEKLFF	TGTGCCAGCAGTTACTCGGGCAGGACCAATGAAAAACTGTTTTTT
-	-	TRBV10-3	TRBJ2-2	CAISTSPGELFF	TGTGCCATCAGTACTAGCCCCGGGGAGCTGTTTTTT
-	-	TRBV28	TRBJ1-2	CATTVAANYGYTF	TGTGCCACTACGGTAGCCGCTAACTATGGCTACACCTTC
-	-	TRBV6-1	TRBJ1-6	CASSEWTGSYNSPLHF	TGTGCCAGCAGTGAATGGACGGGATCCTATAATTCACCCCTCCACTTT
-	TRBD1	TRBV7-8	TRBJ2-5	CASSPGQPKETQYF	TGTGCCAGCAGCCCGGGACAGCCTAAAGAGACCCAGTACTTC
-	TRBD1	TRBV5-1	TRBJ1-5	CASSSTGGGQPQHF	TGCGCCAGCAGCTCTACAGGGGGTGGTCAGCCCCAGCATTTT
-	-	TRBV5-1	TRBJ1-2	CASSPGSFQDSYGYTF	TGCGCCAGCAGCCCCGGGAGTTTTCAAGACAGCTATGGCTACACCTTC
-	TRBD2	TRBV10-3	TRBJ2-1	CATRPSGGTYNEQFF	TGTGCCACCCGTCCTAGCGGGGGTACTTACAATGAGCAGTTCTTC
-	-	TRBV19	TRBJ2-7	CASSTGYLYEQYF	TGTGCCAGTAGTACAGGCTACCTCTACGAGCAGTACTTC
-	TRBD1	TRBV7-9	TRBJ1-4	CASSRSDRGEKLFF	TGTGCCAGCAGCCGATCGGACAGGGGGGAAAAACTGTTTTTT
-	-	TRBV6-6	TRBJ2-7	CASSYSTEQYF	TGTGCCAGCAGTTACTCGACCGAGCAGTACTTC
-	-	TRBV6-5	TRBJ1-1	CASSYGREAFF	TGTGCCAGCAGTTACGGTCGTGAAGCTTTCTTT
-	-	TRBV7-9	TRBJ1-1	CASSLESRGTEAFF	TGTGCCAGCAGCTTAGAATCCCGGGGCACTGAAGCTTTCTTT
-	TRBD1	TRBV29-1	TRBJ2-7	CSVRQGEGWYEQYF	TGCAGCGTTCGACAGGGGGAGGGGTGGTACGAGCAGTACTTC
-	TRBD2	TRBV5-1	TRBJ2-1	CASSLGGTSVPYNEQFF	TGCGCCAGCAGCTTGGGAGGGACTAGTGTCCCCTACAATGAGCAGTTCTTC
-	TRBD1	TRBV9	TRBJ1-2	CASTPGQGGYGYTF	TGTGCCAGCACACCGGGACAGGGGGGTTATGGCTACACCTTC
-	-	TRBV28	TRBJ1-5	CASSLTKQPQHF	TGTGCCAGCAGTTTAACGAAACAGCCCCAGCATTTT
-	-	TRBV10-1	TRBJ1-5	CASSEGGQPQHF	TGCGCCAGCAGTGAGGGGGGTCAGCCCCAGCATTTT
-	-	TRBV7-6	TRBJ2-1	CASSLVPGVVEQFF	TGTGCCAGCAGCTTAGTCCCGGGAGTGGTAGAGCAGTTCTTC
-	-	TRBV7-9	TRBJ1-3	CASSSAGSYSGNTIYF	TGTGCCAGCAGCTCCGCCGGGTCTTACTCTGGAAACACCATATATTTT
once	TRBD1	TRBV19	TRBJ1-1	CASSMLTGVNTEAFF	TGTGCCAGTAGTATGTTGACAGGGGTGAACACTGAAGCTTTCTTT
-	TRBD1	TRBV4-1	TRBJ1-1	CASSHIPDRVYTEAFF	TGCGCCAGCAGCCACATTCCAGACAGGGTCTACACTGAAGCTTTCTTT
-	-	TRBV6-1	TRBJ1-5	CASSEWSGNQPQHF	TGTGCCAGCAGTGAATGGTCAGGTAATCAGCCCCAGCATTTT
-	TRBD2	TRBV4-1	TRBJ2-7	CASSQVGSGGSYEQYF	TGCGCCAGCAGCCAAGTTGGTAGCGGGGGCTCCTACGAGCAGTACTTC
once	TRBD2	TRBV4-1	TRBJ2-1	CASSQDETSSLNEQFF	TGCGCCAGCAGCCAAGATGAGACTAGCTCCCTCAATGAGCAGTTCTTC
-	-	TRBV5-1	TRBJ1-1	CASSWMEDTEAFF	TGCGCCAGCAGCTGGATGGAGGACACTGAAGCTTTCTTT